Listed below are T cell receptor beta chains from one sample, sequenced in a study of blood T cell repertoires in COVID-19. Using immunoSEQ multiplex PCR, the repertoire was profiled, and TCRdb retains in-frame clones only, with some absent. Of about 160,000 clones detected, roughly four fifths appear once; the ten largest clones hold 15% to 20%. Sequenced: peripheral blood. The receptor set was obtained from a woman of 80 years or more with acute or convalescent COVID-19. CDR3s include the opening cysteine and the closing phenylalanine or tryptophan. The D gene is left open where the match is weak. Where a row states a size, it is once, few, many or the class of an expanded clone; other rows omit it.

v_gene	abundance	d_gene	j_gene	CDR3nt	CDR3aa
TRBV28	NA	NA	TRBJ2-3	TGTGCCAGCAGTTTGAGGGCCAGTAAGAGAGATTTT	CASSLRASKRDF
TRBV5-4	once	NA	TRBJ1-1	TGTGCCAGCAGCTTGGTACAGGGAATGAACACTGAAGCTTTCTTT	CASSLVQGMNTEAFF
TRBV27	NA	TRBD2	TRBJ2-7	TGTGCCAGCAGTTTACGGCGGGAGGGTGGGGAGCAGTACTTC	CASSLRREGGEQYF
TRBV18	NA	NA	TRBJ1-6	TGTGCCAGCTCACCAGAAGGGGGTGGGGGTAATTCACCCCTCCACTTT	CASSPEGGGGNSPLHF
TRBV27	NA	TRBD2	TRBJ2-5	TGTGCCAGCAGGCAAGCGGGAGGGAAGACCCAGTACTTC	CASRQAGGKTQYF
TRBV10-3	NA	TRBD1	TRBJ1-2	TGTGCCATCAGTGATCGTCAGGGGGACTATGGCTACACCTTC	CAISDRQGDYGYTF
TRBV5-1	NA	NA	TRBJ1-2	TGCGCCAGCAGCTTGGCCGACCCAGGGAACTATGGCTACACCTTC	CASSLADPGNYGYTF
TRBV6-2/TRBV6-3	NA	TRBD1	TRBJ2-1	TGTGCCAGCAGTTACGGACAGGCATACAATGAGCAGTTCTTC	CASSYGQAYNEQFF
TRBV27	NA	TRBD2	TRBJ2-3	TGTGCCAGCAGTTTACTCCAAGCGGGGGGGGCCTCGGATACGCAGTATTTT	CASSLLQAGGASDTQYF
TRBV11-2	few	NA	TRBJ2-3	TGTGCCAGCAGCTTAGAAGGGGGTAAGACAGATACGCAGTATTTT	CASSLEGGKTDTQYF
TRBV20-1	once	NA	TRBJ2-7	TGCAGTGTTCCTAGCTTCTACGAGCAGTACTTC	CSVPSFYEQYF
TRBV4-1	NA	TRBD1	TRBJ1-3	TGCGCCAGCAGCCAGACAGGGACTGGAAACACCATATATTTT	CASSQTGTGNTIYF
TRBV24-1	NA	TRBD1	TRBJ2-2	TGTGCCACCAGTGACCCCTCCGGGACAGGGACGACCGGGGAGCTGTTTTTT	CATSDPSGTGTTGELFF
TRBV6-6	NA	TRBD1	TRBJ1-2	TGTGCCAGCAGTCCATTCGACCCGAAGTCAGGGGGCTACTATGGCTACACCTTC	CASSPFDPKSGGYYGYTF
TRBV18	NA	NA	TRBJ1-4	TGTGCCAGCTCACCACGGGAGGGGAGGGGGGAAAAACTGTTTTTT	CASSPREGRGEKLFF
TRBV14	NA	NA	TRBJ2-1	TGTGCCAGCAGCCATCCGACAGTATCCTACAATGAGCAGTTCTTC	CASSHPTVSYNEQFF
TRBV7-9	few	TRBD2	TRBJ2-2	TGTGCCAGCAGCACTAGCGGGAGGGGGAACACCGGGGAGCTGTTTTTT	CASSTSGRGNTGELFF